The T cell receptor (beta chain) described here comes from a study of T-cell reconstitution after alpha-beta-depleted transplantation in children. Unique molecular identifiers featured in how the TCRbeta library was prepared. Each CDR3 protein gets one entry after TCRdb re-called the PCR reads with MiXCR. The sample yields about 340,000 distinct CDR3 sequences, more than 10% seen once. The germline V gene encodes CDR1 SGDLS and CDR2 YYNGEE. With 0 bases removed from V and 5 bases from J, the gap between germline ends came to 11 bases. The CDR3 extends over 15 amino acids. There are many counts of this clonotype.

The V gene is TRBV9, the J gene TRBJ2-2, with no clear D. The clonotype comes from a human donor who donated a stem cell graft to a child with Fanconi anemia. Sequencing used PBMCs, obtained from the stem cell graft. In nucleotides, the CDR3 is TGTGCCAGCAGCGTAGGACACCCAGATACCGGGGAGCTGTTTTTT. This gives the protein CASSVGHPDTGELFF.